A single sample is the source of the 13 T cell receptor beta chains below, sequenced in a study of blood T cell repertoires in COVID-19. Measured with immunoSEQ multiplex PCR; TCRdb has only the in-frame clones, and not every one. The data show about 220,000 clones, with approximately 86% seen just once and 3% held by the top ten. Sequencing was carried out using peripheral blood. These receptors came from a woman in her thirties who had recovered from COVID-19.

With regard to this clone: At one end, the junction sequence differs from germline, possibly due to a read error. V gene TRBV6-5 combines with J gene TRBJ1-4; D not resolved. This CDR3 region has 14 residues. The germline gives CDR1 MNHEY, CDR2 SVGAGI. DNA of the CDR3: TGTGCCAGCAGGCCGGGGATGGCTAAGGAAAAACTGTTTTTT. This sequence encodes CASRPGMAKEKLFF.

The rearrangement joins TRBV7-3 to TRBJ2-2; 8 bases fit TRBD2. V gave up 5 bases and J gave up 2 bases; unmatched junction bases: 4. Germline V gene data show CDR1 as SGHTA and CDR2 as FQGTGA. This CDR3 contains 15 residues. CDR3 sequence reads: CASSKTSGNTGELFF. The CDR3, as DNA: TGTGCCAGCAGCAAAACTAGCGGCAACACCGGGGAGCTGTTTTTT.

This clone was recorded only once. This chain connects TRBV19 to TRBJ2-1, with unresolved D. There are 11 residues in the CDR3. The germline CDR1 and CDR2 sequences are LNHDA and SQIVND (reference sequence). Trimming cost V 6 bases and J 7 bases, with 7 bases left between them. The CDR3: CASSRWNEQFF. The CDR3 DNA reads TGTGCCAGTAGCCGGTGGAATGAGCAGTTCTTC.

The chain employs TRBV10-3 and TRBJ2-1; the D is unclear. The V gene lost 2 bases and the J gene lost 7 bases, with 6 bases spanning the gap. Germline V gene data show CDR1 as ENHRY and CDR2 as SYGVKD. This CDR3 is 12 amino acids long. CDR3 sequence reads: CAISEVLNEQFF. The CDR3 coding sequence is TGTGCCATCAGTGAGGTTCTGAATGAGCAGTTCTTC.

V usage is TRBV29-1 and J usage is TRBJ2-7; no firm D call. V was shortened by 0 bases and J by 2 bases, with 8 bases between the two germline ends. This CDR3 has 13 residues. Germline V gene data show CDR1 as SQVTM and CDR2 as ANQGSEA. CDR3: CSVEDQDTYEQYF. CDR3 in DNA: TGCAGCGTTGAAGATCAGGATACCTACGAGCAGTACTTC.

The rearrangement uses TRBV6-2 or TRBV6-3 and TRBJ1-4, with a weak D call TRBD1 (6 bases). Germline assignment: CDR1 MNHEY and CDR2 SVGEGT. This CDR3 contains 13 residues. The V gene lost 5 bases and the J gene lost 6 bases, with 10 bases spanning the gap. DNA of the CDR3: TGTGCCAGCAGTCTTAGACAGGATGAAAAACTGTTTTTT. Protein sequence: CASSLRQDEKLFF.

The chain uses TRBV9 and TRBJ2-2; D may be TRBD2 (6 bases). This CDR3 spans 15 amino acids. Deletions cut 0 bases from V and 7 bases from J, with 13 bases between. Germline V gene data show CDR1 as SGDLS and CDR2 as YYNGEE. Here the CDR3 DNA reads TGTGCCAGCAGCGTAGGAGGAGGAGCGGGCGGGGAGCTGTTTTTT. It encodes CASSVGGGAGGELFF.

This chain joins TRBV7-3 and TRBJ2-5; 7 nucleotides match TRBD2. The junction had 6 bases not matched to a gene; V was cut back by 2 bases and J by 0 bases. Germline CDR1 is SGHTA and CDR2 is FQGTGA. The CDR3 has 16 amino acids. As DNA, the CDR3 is TGTGCCAGCAGCTTATTGGGGGGGAAGTACCAAGAGACCCAGTACTTC. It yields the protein CASSLLGGKYQETQYF.

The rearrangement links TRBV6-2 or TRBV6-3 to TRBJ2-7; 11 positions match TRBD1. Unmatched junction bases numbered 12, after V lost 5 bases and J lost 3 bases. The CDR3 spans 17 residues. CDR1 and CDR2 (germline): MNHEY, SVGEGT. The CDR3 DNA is TGTGCCAGCAGTCCCGGGACAGGGGGTGTTAGGGACTACGAGCAGTACTTC. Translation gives CASSPGTGGVRDYEQYF.

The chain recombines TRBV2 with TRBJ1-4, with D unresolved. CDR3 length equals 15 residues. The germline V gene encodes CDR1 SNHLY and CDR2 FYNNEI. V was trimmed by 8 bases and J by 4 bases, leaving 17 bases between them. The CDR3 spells CASRARERSNEKLFF. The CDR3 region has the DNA TGTGCCAGCCGTGCTAGGGAGCGGAGTAATGAAAAACTGTTTTTT.

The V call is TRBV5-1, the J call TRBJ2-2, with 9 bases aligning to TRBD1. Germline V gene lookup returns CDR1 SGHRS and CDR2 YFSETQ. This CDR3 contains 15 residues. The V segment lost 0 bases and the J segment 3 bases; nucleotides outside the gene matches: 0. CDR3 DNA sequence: TGCGCCAGCAGCTTGGGGACAGGGGACACCGGGGAGCTGTTTTTT. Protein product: CASSLGTGDTGELFF.

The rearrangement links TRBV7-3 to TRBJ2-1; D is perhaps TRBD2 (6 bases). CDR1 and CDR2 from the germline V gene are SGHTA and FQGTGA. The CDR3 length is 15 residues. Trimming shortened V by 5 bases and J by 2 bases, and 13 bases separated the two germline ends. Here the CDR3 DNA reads TGTGCCAGCAGCCCTGACGGGGGACCCTACAATGAGCAGTTCTTC. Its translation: CASSPDGGPYNEQFF.

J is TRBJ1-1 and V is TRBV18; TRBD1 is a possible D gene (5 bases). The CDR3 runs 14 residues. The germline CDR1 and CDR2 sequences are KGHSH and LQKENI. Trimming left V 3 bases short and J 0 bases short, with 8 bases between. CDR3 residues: CASSPSRVNTEAFF. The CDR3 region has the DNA TGTGCCAGCTCACCTTCCAGGGTGAACACTGAAGCTTTCTTT.